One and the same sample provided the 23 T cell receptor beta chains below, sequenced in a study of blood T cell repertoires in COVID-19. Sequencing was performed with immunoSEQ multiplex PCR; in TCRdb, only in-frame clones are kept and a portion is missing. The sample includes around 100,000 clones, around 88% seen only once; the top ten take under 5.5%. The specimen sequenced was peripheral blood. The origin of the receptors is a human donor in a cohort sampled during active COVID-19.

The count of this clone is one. CDR3 region: CASTRTGIYEQYF. The DNA for the CDR3 is TGTGCCAGCACCAGGACAGGAATCTACGAGCAGTACTTC. The chain employs TRBV7-9 and TRBJ2-7, with TRBD1 matching over 7 bases. The germline V gene encodes CDR1 SEHNR and CDR2 FQNEAQ (reference sequence). After removal of 7 bases from V and 3 bases from J, the junction contained 6 bases not matched to a gene. The CDR3 has 13 amino acids.

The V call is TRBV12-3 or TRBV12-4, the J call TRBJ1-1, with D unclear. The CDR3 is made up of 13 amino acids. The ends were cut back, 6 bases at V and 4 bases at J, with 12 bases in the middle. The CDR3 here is CASSRGGSTEAFF. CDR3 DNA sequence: TGTGCCAGCAGCCGGGGAGGGAGCACTGAAGCTTTCTTT.

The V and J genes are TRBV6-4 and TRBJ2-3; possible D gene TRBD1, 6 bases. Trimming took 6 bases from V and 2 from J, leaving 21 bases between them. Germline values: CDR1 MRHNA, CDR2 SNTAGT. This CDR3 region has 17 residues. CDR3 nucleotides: TGTGCCAGCAGGGACCGGGGCAGGGGCCTATTCACAGATACGCAGTATTTT. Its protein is CASRDRGRGLFTDTQYF.

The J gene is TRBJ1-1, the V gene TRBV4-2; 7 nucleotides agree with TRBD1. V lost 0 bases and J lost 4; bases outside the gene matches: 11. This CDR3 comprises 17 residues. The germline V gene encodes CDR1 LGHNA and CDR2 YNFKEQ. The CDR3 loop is CASSQDIPGGLLTEAFF. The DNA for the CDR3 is TGTGCCAGCAGCCAAGATATTCCAGGGGGATTGCTCACTGAAGCTTTCTTT.

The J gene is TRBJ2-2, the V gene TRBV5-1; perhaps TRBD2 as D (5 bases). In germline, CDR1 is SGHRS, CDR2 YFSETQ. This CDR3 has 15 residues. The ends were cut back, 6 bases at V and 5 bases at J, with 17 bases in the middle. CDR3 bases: TGCGCCAGCATCTCCGGGCCCCCGGGAACCGGGGAGCTGTTTTTT. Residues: CASISGPPGTGELFF.

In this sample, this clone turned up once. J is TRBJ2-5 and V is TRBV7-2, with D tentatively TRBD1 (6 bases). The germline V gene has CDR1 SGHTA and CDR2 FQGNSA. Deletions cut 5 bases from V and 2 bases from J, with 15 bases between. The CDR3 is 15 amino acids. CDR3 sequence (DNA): TGTGCCAGCAGCATGGGACAATGGGAACAAGAGACCCAGTACTTC. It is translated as CASSMGQWEQETQYF. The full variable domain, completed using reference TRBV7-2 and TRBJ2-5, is GAGVSQSPSNKVTEKGKDVELRCDPISGHTALYWYRQSLGQGLEFLIYFQGNSAPDKSGLPSDRFSAERTGGSVSTLTIQRTQQEDSAVYLCASSMGQWEQETQYFGPGTRLLVL.

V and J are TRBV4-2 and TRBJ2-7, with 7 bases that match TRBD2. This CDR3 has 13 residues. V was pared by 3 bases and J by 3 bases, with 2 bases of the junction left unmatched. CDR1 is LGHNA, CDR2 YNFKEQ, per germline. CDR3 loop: CASSQLAGYEQYF. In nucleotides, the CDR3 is TGTGCCAGCAGCCAGTTAGCGGGCTACGAGCAGTACTTC.

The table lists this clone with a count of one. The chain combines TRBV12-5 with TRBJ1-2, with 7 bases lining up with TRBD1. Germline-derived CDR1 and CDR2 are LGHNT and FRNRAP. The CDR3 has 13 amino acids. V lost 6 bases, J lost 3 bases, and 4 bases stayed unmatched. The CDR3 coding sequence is TGTGCTAGTGGACGGGACAGCTACTATGGCTACACCTTC. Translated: CASGRDSYYGYTF.

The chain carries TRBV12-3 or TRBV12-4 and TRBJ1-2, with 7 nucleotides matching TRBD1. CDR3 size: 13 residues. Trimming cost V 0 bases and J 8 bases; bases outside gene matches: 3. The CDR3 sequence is CASSLAGGKGYTF. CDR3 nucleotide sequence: TGTGCCAGCAGTTTAGCAGGGGGCAAAGGCTACACCTTC.

CDR3 DNA sequence: TGTGCCAGCAGTCAAGGGACAGGTTGGGGCCAGCCCCAGCATTTT. This encodes CASSQGTGWGQPQHF. The V call is TRBV28, the J call TRBJ1-5; 8 nucleotides agree with TRBD1. This CDR3 has 15 amino acids. Germline V gene lookup returns CDR1 MDHEN and CDR2 SYDVKM. Losses at the gene ends were 5 bases for V and 7 bases for J; bases not matched to a gene: 10.

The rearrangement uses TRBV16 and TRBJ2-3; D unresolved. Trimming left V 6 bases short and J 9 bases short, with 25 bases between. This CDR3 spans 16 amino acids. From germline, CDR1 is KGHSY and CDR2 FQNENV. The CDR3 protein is CASSLVQLPTNCTQYF. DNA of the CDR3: TGTGCCAGCAGTCTTGTACAGCTACCAACCAATTGCACGCAGTATTTT.

Written as DNA, the CDR3 is TGCGCCAGCAGCCCCGGTTTTCCCCTCCACTTT. Translation: CASSPGFPLHF. The chain links TRBV10-1 to TRBJ1-6; no clear D gene. Germline loops: CDR1 WNHNN, CDR2 SYGVQD (reference sequence). The V and J ends lost 6 bases and 13 bases respectively, with 10 bases between them. The CDR3 loop spans 11 amino acids.

The CDR3 region has the DNA TGCGCCAGCCGTACCACTAGCACAGATACGCAGTATTTT. Protein product: CASRTTSTDTQYF. The chain combines TRBV5-1 with TRBJ2-3; D is uncertain. The CDR3 runs to 13 residues. CDR1 is SGHRS and CDR2 is YFSETQ in the germline V gene. The V end was cut by 7 bases, the J end by 0 bases, with 9 bases between.

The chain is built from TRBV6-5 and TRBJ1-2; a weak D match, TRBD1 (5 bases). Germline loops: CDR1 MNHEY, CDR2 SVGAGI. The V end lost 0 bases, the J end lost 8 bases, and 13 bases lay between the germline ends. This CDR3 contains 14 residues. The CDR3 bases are TGTGCCAGCAGTTACTCGGCAGGGCCTCCGGGCTACACCTTC. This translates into CASSYSAGPPGYTF.

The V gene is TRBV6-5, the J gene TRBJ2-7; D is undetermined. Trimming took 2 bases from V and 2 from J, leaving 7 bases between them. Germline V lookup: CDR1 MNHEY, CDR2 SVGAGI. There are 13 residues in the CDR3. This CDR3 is CASSYGPAYEQYF. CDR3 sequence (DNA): TGTGCCAGCAGTTACGGTCCGGCCTACGAGCAGTACTTC.

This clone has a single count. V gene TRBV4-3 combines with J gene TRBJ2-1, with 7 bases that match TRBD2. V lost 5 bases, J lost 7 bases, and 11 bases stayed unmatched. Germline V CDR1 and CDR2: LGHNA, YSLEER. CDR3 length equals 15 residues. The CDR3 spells CASSSGGVSGNEQFF. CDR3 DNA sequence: TGCGCCAGCAGCTCTGGGGGGGTATCGGGGAATGAGCAGTTCTTC.

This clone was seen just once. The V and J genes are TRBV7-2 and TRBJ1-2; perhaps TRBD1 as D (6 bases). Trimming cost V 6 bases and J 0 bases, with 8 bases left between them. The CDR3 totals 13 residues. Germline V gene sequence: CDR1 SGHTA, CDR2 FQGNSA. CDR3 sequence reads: CASRRDTNYGYTF. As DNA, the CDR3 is TGTGCCAGCAGACGGGACACTAACTATGGCTACACCTTC.

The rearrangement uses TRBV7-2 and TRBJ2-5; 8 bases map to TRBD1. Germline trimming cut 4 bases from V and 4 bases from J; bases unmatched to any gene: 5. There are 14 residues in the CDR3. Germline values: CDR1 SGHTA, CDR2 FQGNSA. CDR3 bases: TGTGCCAGCAGCTCCCACAGGGGGGCAGAGACCCAGTACTTC. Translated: CASSSHRGAETQYF.

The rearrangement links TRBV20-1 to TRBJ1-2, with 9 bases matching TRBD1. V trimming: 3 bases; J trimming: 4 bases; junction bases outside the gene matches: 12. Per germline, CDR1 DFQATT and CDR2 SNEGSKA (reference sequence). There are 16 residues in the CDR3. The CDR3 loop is CSASGDRETPLYGYTF. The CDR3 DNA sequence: TGCAGTGCTAGTGGGGACAGGGAAACCCCCCTCTATGGCTACACCTTC.

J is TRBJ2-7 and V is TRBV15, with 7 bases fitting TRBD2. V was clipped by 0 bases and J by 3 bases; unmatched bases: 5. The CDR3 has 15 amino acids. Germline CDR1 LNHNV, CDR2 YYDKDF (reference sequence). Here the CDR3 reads CATSRESGNHYEQYF. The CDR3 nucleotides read TGTGCCACCAGCAGAGAGAGCGGGAACCACTACGAGCAGTACTTC.

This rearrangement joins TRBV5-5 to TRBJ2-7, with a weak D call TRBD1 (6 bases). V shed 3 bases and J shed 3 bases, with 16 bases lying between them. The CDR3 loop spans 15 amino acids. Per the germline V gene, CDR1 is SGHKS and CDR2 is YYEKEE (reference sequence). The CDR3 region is CASSWGQGNIYEQYF. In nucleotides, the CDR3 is TGTGCCAGCAGCTGGGGGCAGGGTAATATCTACGAGCAGTACTTC.

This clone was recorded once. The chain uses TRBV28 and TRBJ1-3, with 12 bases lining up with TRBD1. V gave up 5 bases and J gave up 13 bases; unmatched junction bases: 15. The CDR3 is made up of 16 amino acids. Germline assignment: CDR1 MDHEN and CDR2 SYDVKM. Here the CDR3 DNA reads TGTGCCAGCAGTCCGAAAAGGGACAGGGGGCGCGTAGGAATATATTTT. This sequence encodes CASSPKRDRGRVGIYF.

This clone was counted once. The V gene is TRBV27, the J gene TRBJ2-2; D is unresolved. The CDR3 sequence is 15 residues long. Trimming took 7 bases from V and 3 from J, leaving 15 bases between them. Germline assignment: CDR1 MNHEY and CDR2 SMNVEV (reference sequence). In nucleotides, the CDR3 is TGTGCCAGCACTGGGCTCCCTACTTACACCGGGGAGCTGTTTTTT. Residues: CASTGLPTYTGELFF.